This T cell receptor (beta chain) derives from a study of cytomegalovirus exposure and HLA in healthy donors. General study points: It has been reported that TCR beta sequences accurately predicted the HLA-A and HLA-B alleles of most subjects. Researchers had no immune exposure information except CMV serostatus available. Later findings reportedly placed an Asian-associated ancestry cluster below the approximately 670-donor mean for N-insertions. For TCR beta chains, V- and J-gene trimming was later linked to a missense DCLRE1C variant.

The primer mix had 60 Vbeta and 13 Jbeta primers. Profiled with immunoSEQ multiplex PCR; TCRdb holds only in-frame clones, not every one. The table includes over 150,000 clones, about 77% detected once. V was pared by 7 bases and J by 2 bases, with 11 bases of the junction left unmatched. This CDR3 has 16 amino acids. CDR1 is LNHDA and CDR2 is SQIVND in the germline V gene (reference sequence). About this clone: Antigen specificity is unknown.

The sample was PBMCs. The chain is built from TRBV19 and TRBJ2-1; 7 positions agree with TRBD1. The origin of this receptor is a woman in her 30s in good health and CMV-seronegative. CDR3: CASTNHPRGTYNEQFF. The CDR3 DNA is TGTGCCAGTACCAACCACCCCAGGGGGACCTACAATGAGCAGTTCTTC.